The rows below give T cell receptor beta chains drawn from one sample of a study of immune evolution from preneoplasia to lung adenocarcinoma. Using immunoSEQ multiplex PCR, the repertoire was profiled, and TCRdb retains in-frame clones only, with some absent. The table has over 11,000 clones, more than 80% seen once. The sample taken for sequencing was FFPE minimally invasive lung adenocarcinoma tissue. These receptors were taken from a person aged 65 to 79 with lung adenocarcinoma. Both conserved end residues are part of each CDR3. D genes are given only for firm matches. A row's size may be missing; if present it is once, few, many or a size class.

cdr3_length	d_call	clone_size	v_call	j_call	cdr3_aa	cdr3_nt
9	-	-	TRBV2	TRBJ2-7	CASGYEQYF	TGTGCCAGCGGTTACGAGCAGTACTTC
16	-	-	TRBV7-3	TRBJ2-2	CASSLTSSRGTGELFF	TGTGCCAGCAGCTTAACATCCAGCCGAGGCACCGGGGAGCTGTTTTTT
19	TRBD2	few	TRBV12-5	TRBJ2-1	CASGLDFLAGVSGGNEQFF	TGTGCTAGTGGTTTGGATTTCTTAGCGGGAGTGTCGGGGGGCAATGAGCAGTTCTTC
12	-	-	TRBV7-9	TRBJ2-3	CASSLKEDTQYF	TGTGCCAGCAGCTTAAAAGAAGATACGCAGTATTTT
14	-	-	TRBV9	TRBJ2-3	CASSFGGHTDTQYF	TGTGCCAGCAGCTTCGGAGGACACACAGATACGCAGTATTTT
13	-	once	TRBV30	TRBJ1-1	CAWGPGGGTEAFF	TGTGCCTGGGGGCCCGGTGGGGGGACTGAAGCTTTCTTT
14	-	-	TRBV19	TRBJ1-2	CASKEQGLNYGYTF	TGTGCCAGTAAGGAGCAGGGGCTTAACTATGGCTACACCTTC
15	TRBD2	-	TRBV27	TRBJ2-2	CASSPGGINTGELFF	TGTGCCAGCAGTCCCGGGGGGATCAACACCGGGGAGCTGTTTTTT
12	-	-	TRBV7-2	TRBJ2-7	CASSRTSVEQYF	TGTGCCAGCAGCCGCACTAGTGTCGAGCAGTACTTC
13	TRBD1	few	TRBV5-4	TRBJ1-2	CASSSQGGEGYTF	TGTGCCAGCAGCTCCCAGGGGGGGGAGGGCTACACCTTC
14	-	-	TRBV7-7	TRBJ2-5	CASSLVGPQETQYF	TGTGCTAGCAGCTTAGTTGGGCCCCAAGAGACCCAGTACTTC
13	TRBD1	-	TRBV28	TRBJ2-7	CASSGDSSYEQYF	TGTGCCAGCAGTGGGGACAGCTCCTACGAGCAGTACTTC
12	-	-	TRBV28	TRBJ2-3	CASWTDTDTQYF	TGTGCCAGCTGGACAGACACAGATACGCAGTATTTT
16	-	-	TRBV30	TRBJ1-5	CAWSVPPNRAEQPQHF	TGTGCCTGGAGTGTCCCCCCGAACAGGGCAGAGCAGCCCCAGCATTTT
13	-	-	TRBV6-1	TRBJ2-7	CASRGGSIVDLYF	TGTGCCTCCAGGGGCGGGAGTATTGTCGATCTGTACTTC
16	-	-	TRBV7-9	TRBJ2-2	CASIPFNHGDTGELFF	TGTGCCAGCATTCCCTTTAACCACGGCGACACCGGGGAGCTGTTTTTT
14	-	-	TRBV27	TRBJ2-7	CASSFLGHTYEQYF	TGTGCCAGCAGTTTTCTAGGGCATACCTACGAGCAGTACTTC
13	-	-	TRBV5-1	TRBJ1-2	CASSLTTDYGYTF	TGCGCCAGCAGCTTGACCACAGACTATGGCTACACCTTC
13	-	-	TRBV2	TRBJ1-4	CASSDRGHEKLFF	TGTGCCAGCAGTGACAGGGGACATGAAAAACTGTTTTTT
13	-	-	TRBV2	TRBJ1-1	CASSVGGQGEAFF	TGTGCCAGCAGTGTGGGGGGACAAGGAGAGGCTTTCTTT
12	TRBD1	-	TRBV18	TRBJ1-1	CASSDRVTEAFF	TGTGCCAGCTCAGACAGGGTCACTGAAGCTTTCTTT
14	TRBD1	-	TRBV29-1	TRBJ2-2	CSVGRQGASGELFF	TGCAGCGTTGGTAGACAGGGGGCTTCCGGGGAGCTGTTTTTT
14	-	-	TRBV6-5	TRBJ2-7	CASSYARDSYEQYF	TGTGCCAGCAGTTACGCCAGGGACTCCTACGAGCAGTACTTC
16	-	-	TRBV18	TRBJ1-3	CASSTTGSSSGNTIYF	TGTGCCAGCTCAACCACCGGGTCGAGCTCTGGAAACACCATATATTTT
12	-	-	TRBV5-4	TRBJ2-5	CASSLNQETQYF	TGTGCCAGCAGCTTGAACCAAGAGACCCAGTACTTC
11	-	-	TRBV30	TRBJ2-3	CAYRPTDTQYF	TGTGCCTACCGCCCCACAGATACGCAGTATTTT
15	TRBD1	-	TRBV14	TRBJ1-1	CASSTPGQPSTEAFF	TGTGCCAGCAGCACCCCGGGACAGCCGAGCACTGAAGCTTTCTTT
15	TRBD2	once	TRBV5-8	TRBJ2-1	CASSFGLAGGDEQFF	TGTGCCAGCAGCTTCGGACTAGCGGGGGGTGATGAGCAGTTCTTC
13	-	once	TRBV11-2	TRBJ1-1	CASSLGAGVEAFF	TGTGCCAGCAGCTTAGGGGCTGGGGTGGAAGCTTTCTTT